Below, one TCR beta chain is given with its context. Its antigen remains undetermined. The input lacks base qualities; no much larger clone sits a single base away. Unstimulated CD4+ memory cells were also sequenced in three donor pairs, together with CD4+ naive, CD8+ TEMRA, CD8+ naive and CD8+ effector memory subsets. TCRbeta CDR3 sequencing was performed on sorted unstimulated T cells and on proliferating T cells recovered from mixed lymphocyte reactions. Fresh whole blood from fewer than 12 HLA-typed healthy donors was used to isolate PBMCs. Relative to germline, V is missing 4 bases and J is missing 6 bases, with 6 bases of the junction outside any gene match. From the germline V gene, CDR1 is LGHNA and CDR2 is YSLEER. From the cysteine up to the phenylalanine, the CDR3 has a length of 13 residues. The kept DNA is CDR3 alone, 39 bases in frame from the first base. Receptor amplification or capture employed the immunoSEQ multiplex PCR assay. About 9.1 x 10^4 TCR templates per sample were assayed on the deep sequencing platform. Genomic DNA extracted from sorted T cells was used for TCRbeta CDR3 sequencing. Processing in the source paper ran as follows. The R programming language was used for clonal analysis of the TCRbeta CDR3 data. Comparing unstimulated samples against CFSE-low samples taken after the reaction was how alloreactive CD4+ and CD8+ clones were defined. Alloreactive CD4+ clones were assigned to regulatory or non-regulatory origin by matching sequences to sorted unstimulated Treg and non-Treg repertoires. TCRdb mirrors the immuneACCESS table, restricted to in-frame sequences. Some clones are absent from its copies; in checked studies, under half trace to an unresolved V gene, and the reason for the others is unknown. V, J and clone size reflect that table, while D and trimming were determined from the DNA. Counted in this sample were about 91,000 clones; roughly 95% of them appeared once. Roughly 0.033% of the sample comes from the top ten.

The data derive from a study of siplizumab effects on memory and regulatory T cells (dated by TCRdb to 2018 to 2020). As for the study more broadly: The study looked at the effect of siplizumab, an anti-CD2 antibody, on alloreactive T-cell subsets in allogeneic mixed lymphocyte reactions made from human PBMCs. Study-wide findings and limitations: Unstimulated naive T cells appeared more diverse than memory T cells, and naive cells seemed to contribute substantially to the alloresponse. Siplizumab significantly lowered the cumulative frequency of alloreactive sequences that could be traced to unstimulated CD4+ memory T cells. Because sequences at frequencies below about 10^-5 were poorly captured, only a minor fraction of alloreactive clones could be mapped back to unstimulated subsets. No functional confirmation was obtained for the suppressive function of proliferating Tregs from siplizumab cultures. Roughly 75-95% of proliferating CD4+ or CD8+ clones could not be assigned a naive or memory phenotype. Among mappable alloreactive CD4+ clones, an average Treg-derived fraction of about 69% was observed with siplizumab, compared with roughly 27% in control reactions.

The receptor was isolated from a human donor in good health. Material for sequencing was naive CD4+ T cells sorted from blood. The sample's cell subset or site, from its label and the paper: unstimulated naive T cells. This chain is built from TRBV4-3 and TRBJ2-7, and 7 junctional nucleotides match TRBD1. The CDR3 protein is CASSPTTGFEQYF. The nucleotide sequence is TGCGCCAGCAGCCCAACGACAGGGTTCGAGCAGTACTTC.